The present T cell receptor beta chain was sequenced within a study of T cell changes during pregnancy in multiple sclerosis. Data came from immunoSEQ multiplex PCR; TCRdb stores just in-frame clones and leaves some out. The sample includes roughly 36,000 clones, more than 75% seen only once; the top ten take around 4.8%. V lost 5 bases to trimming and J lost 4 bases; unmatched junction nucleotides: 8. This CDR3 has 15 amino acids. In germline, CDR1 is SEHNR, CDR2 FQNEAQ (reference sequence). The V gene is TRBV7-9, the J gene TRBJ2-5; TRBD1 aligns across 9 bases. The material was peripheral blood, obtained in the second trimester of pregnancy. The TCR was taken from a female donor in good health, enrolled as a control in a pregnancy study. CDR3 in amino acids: CASSLRTGERETQYF. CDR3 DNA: TGTGCCAGCAGCCTAAGGACAGGGGAAAGAGAGACCCAGTACTTC.